The 6 T cell receptor beta chains below were found in one sample sequenced in a study of post-analysis software for immune sequencing data. Study-wide results and caveats: Five or six TRBV segments were more frequent in patients than controls; TRBV5-6, TRBV5-1 and TRBV20-1 belonged to this group.

What these receptors recognize is not known. TCR beta libraries were prepared from cDNA with unique molecular identifiers. MiXCR, run by TCRdb on the PCR reads, gives a single entry per CDR3 protein. This table has around 200,000 distinct CDR3 sequences, 29% appearing once. Material: blood. The source of these receptors is a girl aged 2-17 years with multiple sclerosis.

In this sample, this clonotype turned up many times. V is TRBV14 and J is TRBJ2-7; 7 bases map to TRBD1. V shed 2 bases, J shed 2 bases, and the junction held 3 bases outside the gene matches. Germline CDR1 and CDR2: SGHDN and FVKESK. The length of the CDR3 is 14 residues. This CDR3 is CASSQLDRPYEQYF. The CDR3 DNA reads TGTGCCAGCAGCCAACTGGACAGGCCCTACGAGCAGTACTTC. The complete variable domain, with remaining parts taken from reference TRBV14 and TRBJ2-7, reads EAGVTQFPSHSVIEKGQTVTLRCDPISGHDNLYWYRRVMGKEIKFLLHFVKESKQDESGMPNNRFLAERTGGTYSTLKVQPAELEDSGVYFCASSQLDRPYEQYFGPGTRLTVT.

V is TRBV5-1 and J is TRBJ2-3; 8 positions agree with TRBD2. V dropped 5 bases and J dropped 3; count of bases not matched to a gene: 17. This CDR3 is 18 amino acids long. Looked up from germline, CDR1 is SGHRS and CDR2 is YFSETQ. This CDR3 reads CASSHTLLTSVLTDTQYF. CDR3 sequence (DNA): TGCGCCAGCAGTCACACCCTTCTGACTAGCGTGTTAACAGATACGCAGTATTTT.

This clonotype occurred many times. DNA for the CDR3: TGTGCCACCAGTGATGCCAGCGGGAGTTTCACAGATACGCAGTATTTT. Protein sequence: CATSDASGSFTDTQYF. This sequence joins TRBV24-1 and TRBJ2-3; 8 nucleotides agree with TRBD2. Germline V gene sequence: CDR1 KGHDR, CDR2 SFDVKD. This CDR3 is built from 16 residues. The V gene end was trimmed by 3 bases and the J gene end by 2 bases; junction bases not matched to a gene: 6.

This clonotype was seen many times. This CDR3 is CASSLYQAGYGYTF. CDR3 nucleotides: TGCGCCAGCAGCTTGTATCAGGCGGGCTATGGCTACACCTTC. The rearrangement links TRBV5-1 to TRBJ1-2, with D unclear. Germline V gene lookup returns CDR1 SGHRS and CDR2 YFSETQ. The CDR3 extends over 14 amino acids. V shed 1 base and J shed 4 bases, with 11 bases lying between them.

This clonotype was found a few times. The chain links TRBV24-1 to TRBJ2-1; 11 nucleotides line up with TRBD1. V shed 3 bases and J 6 bases; nucleotides not matched to a gene: 3. Germline CDR1 reads KGHDR; CDR2 reads SFDVKD. This CDR3 region has 15 residues. CDR3 DNA sequence: TGTGCCACCAGTGATCCCGGGACAGGGGGCAATGAGCAGTTCTTC. It translates to CATSDPGTGGNEQFF.

This rearrangement joins TRBV5-5 to TRBJ2-3; D gene unclear. Germline CDR1 SGHKS, CDR2 YYEKEE (reference sequence). The CDR3 runs 13 residues. V gave up 2 bases and J gave up 1 base, with 5 bases separating them. CDR3 coding DNA: TGTGCCAGCAGCTTATCGCGCACAGATACGCAGTATTTT. This gives the protein CASSLSRTDTQYF.